The rows below give T cell receptor beta chains drawn from one sample of a study of blood T cell repertoires in COVID-19. TCRdb keeps only in-frame clones here, not all; method: immunoSEQ multiplex PCR. The sample lists 150,000 to 200,000 clones, over 75% occurring once. Sequencing was done on a sample of peripheral blood. These TCRs come from a man between 60 and 70 years old with active or convalescent COVID-19. Each CDR3 is given with its conserved first and last residue. Each record gives: CDR3 protein, CDR3 DNA, D gene, clone size, J gene, V gene. D genes are given only for firm matches. Some rows have no size entry. The others give once, few or many, or a class for an expanded clone.

CDR3aa: CASSQERPTGGGRSGGYTF
CDR3nt: TGTGCCAGCAGCCAAGAAAGACCGACGGGAGGGGGACGGTCGGGTGGCTACACCTTC
d_gene: NA
abundance: once
j_gene: TRBJ1-2
v_gene: TRBV3-1/TRBV3-2

CDR3aa: CASSQRRLQGVSPLHF
CDR3nt: TGCGCCAGCAGTCAAAGGCGGCTACAGGGGGTTTCACCCCTCCACTTT
d_gene: TRBD1
abundance: NA
j_gene: TRBJ1-6
v_gene: TRBV23-1

CDR3aa: CASSSGVGVGDTQYF
CDR3nt: TGTGCCAGCAGCTCCGGGGTCGGGGTCGGGGATACGCAGTATTTT
d_gene: NA
abundance: NA
j_gene: TRBJ2-3
v_gene: TRBV5-6

CDR3aa: CASPRSRSYEQYF
CDR3nt: TGTGCCAGCCCTAGGTCTCGCTCATACGAGCAGTACTTC
d_gene: NA
abundance: NA
j_gene: TRBJ2-7
v_gene: TRBV25-1

CDR3aa: CASSAGQGAEQYF
CDR3nt: TGCGCCAGCAGCGCTGGACAGGGTGCCGAGCAGTACTTC
d_gene: TRBD1
abundance: NA
j_gene: TRBJ2-7
v_gene: TRBV5-1

CDR3aa: CASSSSGGRNTDTQYF
CDR3nt: TGCGCCAGCAGCTCTTCGGGGGGGCGGAACACAGATACGCAGTATTTT
d_gene: TRBD2
abundance: NA
j_gene: TRBJ2-3
v_gene: TRBV5-1

CDR3aa: CASSTGLRTDTQYF
CDR3nt: TGTGCCAGCAGCACAGGACTACGCACAGATACGCAGTATTTT
d_gene: NA
abundance: NA
j_gene: TRBJ2-3
v_gene: TRBV7-2

CDR3aa: CASSLVGAETQYF
CDR3nt: TGCGCCAGCAGCTTGGTAGGGGCGGAGACCCAGTACTTC
d_gene: NA
abundance: NA
j_gene: TRBJ2-5
v_gene: TRBV5-1

CDR3aa: CASSVDRGAVSDTQYF
CDR3nt: TGTGCCAGCAGCGTAGATCGGGGGGCGGTATCAGATACGCAGTATTTT
d_gene: NA
abundance: NA
j_gene: TRBJ2-3
v_gene: TRBV6-6

CDR3aa: CSASAQGRSYGYTF
CDR3nt: TGCAGTGCTAGTGCACAGGGGCGGTCCTATGGCTACACCTTC
d_gene: TRBD1
abundance: NA
j_gene: TRBJ1-2
v_gene: TRBV20-1

CDR3aa: CSVDRSSEQFF
CDR3nt: TGCAGCGTTGACAGGTCTTCTGAGCAGTTCTTC
d_gene: NA
abundance: NA
j_gene: TRBJ2-1
v_gene: TRBV29-1

CDR3aa: CASSLAGGFATQYF
CDR3nt: TGCGCCAGCAGCTTGGCAGGCGGGTTCGCTACGCAGTATTTT
d_gene: NA
abundance: NA
j_gene: TRBJ2-3
v_gene: TRBV5-1

CDR3aa: CASSPGGNGNTIYF
CDR3nt: TGTGCCAGCAGCCCCGGGGGTAATGGAAACACCATATATTTT
d_gene: NA
abundance: NA
j_gene: TRBJ1-3
v_gene: TRBV3-1/TRBV3-2

CDR3aa: CASSLQDRNEKLFF
CDR3nt: TGTGCCAGCAGTTTACAGGACAGGAATGAAAAACTGTTTTTT
d_gene: TRBD1
abundance: NA
j_gene: TRBJ1-4
v_gene: TRBV28

CDR3aa: CASTRTGGYEQYF
CDR3nt: TGCGCCAGCACCCGGACAGGGGGCTACGAGCAGTACTTC
d_gene: TRBD1
abundance: NA
j_gene: TRBJ2-7
v_gene: TRBV5-1

CDR3aa: CASSPPGLAGGPGTQYF
CDR3nt: TGTGCCAGCAGTCCACCGGGACTAGCGGGGGGGCCGGGGACCCAGTACTTC
d_gene: TRBD2
abundance: few
j_gene: TRBJ2-5
v_gene: TRBV6-6

CDR3aa: CASSIHRPGSSSSYNEQFF
CDR3nt: TGTGCCAGTAGTATCCATAGGCCGGGAAGCTCCAGCTCCTACAATGAGCAGTTCTTC
d_gene: NA
abundance: few
j_gene: TRBJ2-1
v_gene: TRBV19

CDR3aa: CSAIGHSEGYTF
CDR3nt: TGCAGCGCTATTGGACACTCGGAGGGCTACACCTTC
d_gene: NA
abundance: NA
j_gene: TRBJ1-2
v_gene: TRBV29-1

CDR3aa: CASSLGQVATGELFF
CDR3nt: TGTGCCAGCAGTTTAGGACAGGTGGCCACCGGGGAGCTGTTTTTT
d_gene: TRBD1
abundance: NA
j_gene: TRBJ2-2
v_gene: TRBV5-6

CDR3aa: CASSRTGGGNVLTF
CDR3nt: TGTGCCAGCAGTAGGACAGGGGGGGGAAACGTCCTGACTTTC
d_gene: TRBD1
abundance: NA
j_gene: TRBJ2-6
v_gene: TRBV28

CDR3aa: CASNKGGGYEQYF
CDR3nt: TGTGCCAGCAACAAAGGGGGCGGATACGAGCAGTACTTC
d_gene: TRBD1
abundance: few
j_gene: TRBJ2-7
v_gene: TRBV11-2

CDR3aa: CASGTAHNQPQHF
CDR3nt: TGTGCCAGTGGGACAGCACACAATCAGCCCCAGCATTTT
d_gene: TRBD1
abundance: few
j_gene: TRBJ1-5
v_gene: TRBV10-3

CDR3aa: CASSQVEGQIDEQFF
CDR3nt: TGCGCCAGCAGCCAAGTCGAGGGACAGATCGATGAGCAGTTCTTC
d_gene: TRBD1
abundance: NA
j_gene: TRBJ2-1
v_gene: TRBV4-1

CDR3aa: CASSNWEYGSYEQYF
CDR3nt: TGTGCCAGCTCAAATTGGGAGTACGGCTCCTACGAGCAGTACTTC
d_gene: NA
abundance: NA
j_gene: TRBJ2-7
v_gene: TRBV18

CDR3aa: CATIGPNTGELFF
CDR3nt: TGTGCCACCATTGGCCCGAACACCGGGGAGCTGTTTTTT
d_gene: NA
abundance: once
j_gene: TRBJ2-2
v_gene: TRBV24-1

CDR3aa: CSVRDRSPPGELFF
CDR3nt: TGCAGCGTTAGGGACAGGAGTCCGCCCGGGGAGCTGTTTTTT
d_gene: TRBD1
abundance: NA
j_gene: TRBJ2-2
v_gene: TRBV29-1

CDR3aa: CSASREWRDYGELFF
CDR3nt: TGCAGTGCTAGTCGGGAATGGCGGGACTACGGGGAGCTGTTTTTT
d_gene: TRBD2
abundance: NA
j_gene: TRBJ2-2
v_gene: TRBV20-1

CDR3aa: CASSERLAGGRETQYF
CDR3nt: TGTGCCAGCAGCGAACGACTAGCGGGGGGTAGGGAGACCCAGTACTTC
d_gene: TRBD2
abundance: once
j_gene: TRBJ2-5
v_gene: TRBV9

CDR3aa: CASSLQGSRDEQFF
CDR3nt: TGTGCCAGCAGCTTACAGGGTAGTCGGGATGAGCAGTTCTTC
d_gene: NA
abundance: NA
j_gene: TRBJ2-1
v_gene: TRBV7-2

CDR3aa: CASSQEEGRNSPLHF
CDR3nt: TGTGCCAGCAGCCAAGAAGAGGGAAGGAATTCACCCCTCCACTTT
d_gene: NA
abundance: NA
j_gene: TRBJ1-6
v_gene: TRBV4-2

CDR3aa: CASSTFRGGASSGNTIYF
CDR3nt: TGTGCCAGTAGTACGTTCCGAGGCGGAGCCAGCTCTGGAAACACCATATATTTT
d_gene: NA
abundance: once
j_gene: TRBJ1-3
v_gene: TRBV19

CDR3aa: CASSPGLDAYTQYF
CDR3nt: TGTGCCAGCAGCCCCGGACTAGATGCGTATACGCAGTATTTT
d_gene: TRBD2
abundance: NA
j_gene: TRBJ2-3
v_gene: TRBV5-4

CDR3aa: CASSPPLENEKLFF
CDR3nt: TGTGCCAGCTCACCACCCTTGGAGAATGAAAAACTGTTTTTT
d_gene: NA
abundance: NA
j_gene: TRBJ1-4
v_gene: TRBV18

CDR3aa: CASSQLSGGGTDTQYF
CDR3nt: TGTGCCAGCAGCCAGCTTAGCGGGGGGGGCACAGATACGCAGTATTTT
d_gene: TRBD2
abundance: NA
j_gene: TRBJ2-3
v_gene: TRBV11-1

CDR3aa: CASSEPTLRAPCTF
CDR3nt: TGTGCCAGCAGTGAGCCGACCCTCAGGGCCCCCTGCACCTTC
d_gene: NA
abundance: NA
j_gene: TRBJ1-2
v_gene: TRBV6-4

CDR3aa: CATRGTGTDTQYF
CDR3nt: TGTGCCACCAGGGGGACAGGCACAGATACGCAGTATTTT
d_gene: TRBD1
abundance: NA
j_gene: TRBJ2-3
v_gene: TRBV24-1

CDR3aa: CASSLLQQNTEAFF
CDR3nt: TGTGCCAGCAGTTTACTACAGCAGAACACTGAAGCTTTCTTT
d_gene: NA
abundance: NA
j_gene: TRBJ1-1
v_gene: TRBV28

CDR3aa: CASSAFGFTGGGAADTQYF
CDR3nt: TGTGCCAGCAGTGCCTTTGGCTTTACGGGCGGGGGGGCCGCAGATACGCAGTATTTT
d_gene: TRBD2
abundance: once
j_gene: TRBJ2-3
v_gene: TRBV6-4

CDR3aa: CASSVGSGGVYNEQFF
CDR3nt: TGTGCCAGCAGCGTAGGCAGCGGGGGGGTATACAATGAGCAGTTCTTC
d_gene: TRBD2
abundance: NA
j_gene: TRBJ2-1
v_gene: TRBV9

CDR3aa: CAISESGVERTGYTF
CDR3nt: TGTGCCATCAGTGAGTCGGGCGTGGAGCGGACTGGCTACACCTTC
d_gene: NA
abundance: NA
j_gene: TRBJ1-2
v_gene: TRBV10-3

CDR3aa: CASSPGTAYEQYF
CDR3nt: TGTGCCAGCAGTCCCGGGACAGCCTACGAGCAGTACTTC
d_gene: TRBD1
abundance: NA
j_gene: TRBJ2-7
v_gene: TRBV12-3/TRBV12-4

CDR3aa: CASSWGQGTNQPQHF
CDR3nt: TGTGCCAGTAGCTGGGGACAGGGGACTAATCAGCCCCAGCATTTT
d_gene: TRBD1
abundance: NA
j_gene: TRBJ1-5
v_gene: TRBV19

CDR3aa: CAISEGTASNYGYTF
CDR3nt: TGTGCCATCAGTGAAGGTACAGCTTCTAACTATGGCTACACCTTC
d_gene: NA
abundance: NA
j_gene: TRBJ1-2
v_gene: TRBV10-3

CDR3aa: CAISEPGDPQETQYF
CDR3nt: TGTGCCATCAGTGAGCCGGGGGACCCCCAAGAGACCCAGTACTTC
d_gene: NA
abundance: NA
j_gene: TRBJ2-5
v_gene: TRBV10-3

CDR3aa: CASSSPGRTDTQYF
CDR3nt: TGTGCCAGCAGTTCACCAGGTCGCACAGATACGCAGTATTTT
d_gene: NA
abundance: NA
j_gene: TRBJ2-3
v_gene: TRBV28

CDR3aa: CASSQIHYEQYF
CDR3nt: TGTGCCAGCAGCCAAATTCACTACGAGCAGTACTTC
d_gene: NA
abundance: once
j_gene: TRBJ2-7
v_gene: TRBV3-1/TRBV3-2

CDR3aa: CAISDGRTAMNTGELFF
CDR3nt: TGTGCCATCAGCGACGGGCGGACAGCCATGAACACCGGGGAGCTGTTTTTT
d_gene: NA
abundance: few
j_gene: TRBJ2-2
v_gene: TRBV10-3

CDR3aa: CASSLAPRRQPNYGYTF
CDR3nt: TGTGCCAGCAGCCTCGCCCCCCGCAGGCAGCCTAACTATGGCTACACCTTC
d_gene: NA
abundance: NA
j_gene: TRBJ1-2
v_gene: TRBV5-8

CDR3aa: CASSGTGEKLFF
CDR3nt: TGTGCCAGCAGCGGGACAGGCGAAAAACTGTTTTTT
d_gene: TRBD1
abundance: NA
j_gene: TRBJ1-4
v_gene: TRBV2

CDR3aa: CASSKLQETQYF
CDR3nt: TGTGCCAGCAGTAAACTGCAAGAGACCCAGTACTTC
d_gene: NA
abundance: NA
j_gene: TRBJ2-5
v_gene: TRBV2

CDR3aa: CASSYVRGGMETQYF
CDR3nt: TGTGCCAGCAGTTACGTTCGGGGGGGCATGGAGACCCAGTACTTC
d_gene: TRBD2
abundance: many
j_gene: TRBJ2-5
v_gene: TRBV6-5

CDR3aa: CASSPPTDYNEQFF
CDR3nt: TGTGCCAGCAGCCCCCCCACAGATTACAATGAGCAGTTCTTC
d_gene: NA
abundance: NA
j_gene: TRBJ2-1
v_gene: TRBV28